Shown below are 20 T cell receptor beta chains from a single sample sequenced in a study of T cells in Graves' hyperthyroidism and ophthalmopathy. Researchers amplified the TCR beta CDR3 regions from RNA transcripts. With the HTBI primer set, the TCR CDR3 went through a first round of RT-PCR. TCRdb independently ran MiXCR on the multiplex PCR reads; one entry per CDR3 protein. The table has 400,000 or so distinct CDR3 sequences, 13% to 15% seen once. The sequenced material came from blood. These receptors were obtained from a woman in her twenties or thirties with Graves' ophthalmopathy.

This clonotype occurred many times. The V call is TRBV6-5, the J call TRBJ2-3; 13 bases are a match to TRBD2. J gave up 4 bases and V 2 bases, and 15 bases lay outside the gene matches. Germline V CDR1 and CDR2: MNHEY, SVGAGI. This CDR3 has 20 residues. CDR3 DNA: TGTGCCAGCAGTTACACACCCCCCGGGACTAGCGGGGTTGGGTCAGATACGCAGTATTTT. Its translation is CASSYTPPGTSGVGSDTQYF.

This clonotype was observed at least ten times. The CDR3 loop reads CSAHVSNQPQHF. In DNA, the CDR3 is TGCAGTGCCCACGTTAGCAATCAGCCCCAGCATTTT. The chain joins TRBV20-1 to TRBJ1-5; no reliable D call. Germline-derived CDR1 and CDR2 are DFQATT and SNEGSKA (reference sequence). CDR3 size: 12 residues. The V end lost 6 bases, the J end lost 0 bases, and 6 bases lay between the germline ends.

Many counts were recorded for this clonotype. CDR3 bases: TGCAGTGCTTCGATTGGGACAGGGGGAGATTCACCCCTCCACTTT. This gives the protein CSASIGTGGDSPLHF. The chain combines TRBV20-1 with TRBJ1-6, with 11 bases aligning to TRBD1. This CDR3 spans 15 amino acids. V gave up 5 bases and J gave up 8 bases; unmatched junction bases: 8. Germline V gene sequence: CDR1 DFQATT, CDR2 SNEGSKA (reference sequence).

The gene calls are TRBV28 and TRBJ1-3; TRBD1 matches at 7 bases. Trimming took 3 bases from V and 1 from J; bases not matched to a gene: 12. The CDR3 has 18 amino acids. Germline CDR1 and CDR2: MDHEN and SYDVKM. The CDR3 sequence: CASSFPNKGGTSGNTIYF. The CDR3, as DNA: TGTGCCAGCAGTTTCCCAAATAAAGGGGGCACGTCTGGAAACACCATATATTTT.

This clonotype was seen at least ten times. The CDR3, as DNA: TGTGCCAGCAGCTTAGCGCACGGGCAGGGGCAAGAAAAACTGTTTTTT. Amino acid sequence: CASSLAHGQGQEKLFF. The chain has TRBV7-9 and TRBJ1-4, with a tentative D call TRBD1 (6 bases). This CDR3 comprises 16 residues. CDR1 is SEHNR and CDR2 is FQNEAQ in the germline V gene (reference sequence). Trimming cost V 0 bases and J 8 bases, with 16 bases left between them. The whole variable domain, filled in from reference TRBV7-9 and TRBJ1-4, reads DTGVSQNPRHKITKRGQNVTFRCDPISEHNRLYWYRQTLGQGPEFLTYFQNEAQLEKSRLLSDRFSAERPKGSFSTLEIQRTEQGDSAMYLCASSLAHGQGQEKLFFGSGTQLSVL.

This clonotype came up many times. The gene calls are TRBV7-8 and TRBJ2-5, with D hard to call. The CDR3 totals 14 residues. V was clipped by 4 bases and J by 2 bases, with 11 bases between them. CDR1 and CDR2 from the germline V gene are SGHVS and FQNEAQ. CDR3 nucleotides: TGTGCCAGCAGCTCCCGCCGGCGGCAAGAGACCCAGTACTTC. Translating gives CASSSRRRQETQYF.

This clonotype has a count of ten or more. J is TRBJ2-2 and V is TRBV4-2, with D perhaps TRBD1 (6 bases). The CDR3 has 17 amino acids. Germline V gene sequence: CDR1 LGHNA, CDR2 YNFKEQ. The V end lost 3 bases, the J end lost 4 bases, and 18 bases lay between the germline ends. CDR3 amino acids: CASSHGGTFEGTGELFF. CDR3 nucleotide sequence: TGTGCCAGCAGCCACGGTGGGACATTCGAGGGCACCGGGGAGCTGTTTTTT.

This clonotype was detected a few times. The chain combines TRBV27 with TRBJ2-7; D not resolved. The germline V and J ends were trimmed by 5 bases and 6 bases, with 20 bases remaining between them. This CDR3 has 15 amino acids. Per the germline V gene, CDR1 is MNHEY and CDR2 is SMNVEV (reference sequence). The CDR3 DNA sequence: TGTGCCAGCAGTCCACGGGCCCGGCCGACTTCCGAGCAGTACTTC. Translated: CASSPRARPTSEQYF.

This clonotype showed up just a few times. The chain employs TRBV19 and TRBJ1-5, with D hard to call. CDR3 length: 13 residues. Trimming took 5 bases from V and 4 from J, leaving 9 bases between them. Germline V gene sequence: CDR1 LNHDA, CDR2 SQIVND (reference sequence). CDR3 sequence reads: CASSFGFNQPQHF. CDR3 in DNA: TGTGCCAGTAGTTTTGGGTTTAATCAGCCCCAGCATTTT. Filled out from reference TRBV19 and TRBJ1-5, the complete variable domain reads DGGITQSPKYLFRKEGQNVTLSCEQNLNHDAMYWYRQDPGQGLRLIYYSQIVNDFQKGDIAEGYSVSREKKESFPLTVTSAQKNPTAFYLCASSFGFNQPQHFGDGTRLSIL.

This clonotype was seen ten or more times. The chain uses TRBV20-1 and TRBJ2-1; D is undetermined. V was clipped by 6 bases and J by 0 bases, with 6 bases between them. Germline CDR1 and CDR2: DFQATT and SNEGSKA (reference sequence). The CDR3 covers 12 residues. CDR3: CSAHSSYNEQFF. In nucleotides, the CDR3 is TGCAGTGCCCACTCCTCCTACAATGAGCAGTTCTTC.

In this sample, this clonotype turned up many times. This rearrangement joins TRBV20-1 to TRBJ1-6; TRBD1 is a possible D gene (5 bases). In germline, CDR1 is DFQATT, CDR2 SNEGSKA (reference sequence). The ends were cut back, 0 bases at V and 18 bases at J, with 15 bases in the middle. The CDR3 loop spans 12 amino acids. The CDR3 region is CSARDGGARPHF. CDR3 nucleotides: TGCAGTGCTAGAGACGGTGGGGCTCGACCCCACTTT.

Note on this clonotype: This may be a read error, as it is one base from a much larger clone. This chain connects TRBV12-3 or TRBV12-4 to TRBJ2-3; 10 bases fit TRBD2. The CDR3 is 16 residues long. Unmatched junction bases numbered 9, after V lost 6 bases and J lost 3 bases. CDR3 coding DNA: TGTGCCAGCAGCCCGCTAGCGGGGGAGCAAACAGATACGCAGTATTTT. Translated, it gives CASSPLAGEQTDTQYF.

Many counts were recorded for this clonotype. The CDR3 region has the DNA TGTGCCAGCAGTACGGCGGGGGGAATTGTTAATTCACCCCTCCACTTT. This encodes CASSTAGGIVNSPLHF. The chain couples TRBV6-1 to TRBJ1-6, with D perhaps matching TRBD1 (5 bases). The CDR3 covers 16 residues. Trimming left V 5 bases short and J 6 bases short, with 17 bases between. Germline lookup yields CDR1 MNHNS and CDR2 SASEGT.

This clonotype was detected many times. CDR3 residues: CASRTGHSLYGYTF. CDR3 DNA: TGTGCCAGCAGGACGGGACATTCCCTCTATGGCTACACCTTC. V is TRBV28 and J is TRBJ1-2; D is possibly TRBD1 (6 bases). The CDR3 covers 14 residues. From germline, CDR1 is MDHEN and CDR2 SYDVKM. Trimming pared 6 bases from V and 4 bases from J, leaving 15 bases between.

This clonotype was counted only a few times. V gene TRBV19 combines with J gene TRBJ1-2, with D unresolved. The CDR3 is 13 residues long. Germline V gene data show CDR1 as LNHDA and CDR2 as SQIVND (reference sequence). V gave up 6 bases and J gave up 7 bases, with 15 bases separating them. CDR3 coding DNA: TGTGCCAGTAGCAATACTAACTCCGGTGGCTACACCTTC. Amino acid sequence: CASSNTNSGGYTF.

This clonotype was detected a few times. The chain is built from TRBV7-6 and TRBJ2-5; a weak D match, TRBD1 (6 bases). Germline values: CDR1 SGHVS, CDR2 FNYEAQ. V shed 8 bases and J shed 5 bases, with 21 bases lying between them. This CDR3 comprises 15 residues. The chain's CDR3 is CASVGITGLGETQYF. Written as DNA, the CDR3 is TGTGCCAGCGTGGGGATAACAGGGCTTGGGGAGACCCAGTACTTC.

V gene TRBV19 combines with J gene TRBJ2-1; TRBD2 matches at 9 bases. The V segment lost 6 bases and the J segment 4 bases; nucleotides outside the gene matches: 13. Germline CDR1 and CDR2: LNHDA and SQIVND (reference sequence). This CDR3 contains 17 residues. CDR3 nucleotides: TGTGCCAGTAGCACCCGGCGGGCGGGGGGGGGTTACAATGAGCAGTTCTTC. Translating it yields CASSTRRAGGGYNEQFF.

This clonotype was counted many times. The chain joins TRBV30 to TRBJ1-3; 9 nucleotides agree with TRBD1. The V and J ends lost 3 bases and 5 bases, in that order; junction bases with no gene match: 5. CDR1 is GTSNPN, CDR2 SVGIG, per germline (reference sequence). The CDR3 loop spans 14 amino acids. CDR3 sequence reads: CAWSGQGMRNTIYF. For the CDR3, the DNA is TGTGCCTGGAGCGGACAGGGGATGAGAAACACCATATATTTT.

The chain employs TRBV27 and TRBJ2-1, with D uncertain. The V gene lost 0 bases and the J gene lost 7 bases, with 10 bases spanning the gap. The germline CDR1 and CDR2 sequences are MNHEY and SMNVEV (reference sequence). The CDR3 sequence is 14 residues long. The CDR3 DNA reads as TGTGCCAGCAGTTTATCAGGGCCGGGTAATGAGCAGTTCTTC. Translating it yields CASSLSGPGNEQFF.

The CDR3 DNA reads as TGTGCCAGTAGTATCCCGGCCAGGTACAATCAGCCCCAGCATTTT. Translating gives CASSIPARYNQPQHF. V gene TRBV19 combines with J gene TRBJ1-5; D gene uncertain. The V gene's germline CDR1 is LNHDA and CDR2 SQIVND (reference sequence). The V end was cut by 3 bases, the J end by 3 bases, with 12 bases between. This CDR3 has 15 residues.